Below are 22 T cell receptor beta chains sequenced from a single sample in a study of shared clonotypes between healthy human individuals. The table came from immunoSEQ multiplex PCR; TCRdb's copy has only in-frame clones and leaves some out. This sample carries more than 2,000,000 clones, 90% to 95% of them seen once, and the ten largest clones take 0.35% to 0.5%. The sequencing input was naive CD4+ T cells from PBMCs. Sample subset: CD45RA+ positively selected. Receptors were obtained from a man between 18 and 29 years old in good health. Some clones in this sample may be carry-over from other donors' samples.

The chain recombines TRBV5-8 with TRBJ2-1; D perhaps matches TRBD2 (5 bases). Germline V gives CDR1 SGHTS, CDR2 YDEGEE. The CDR3 length is 11 residues. V was shortened by 5 bases and J by 7 bases, with 7 bases between the two germline ends. Here the CDR3 DNA reads TGTGCCAGCAGGCGGACTAATGAGCAGTTCTTC. Translated, it gives CASRRTNEQFF.

The DNA of the CDR3 is TGCGCCAGCAGCTTGGATGCGGGAGGGGGGCAGACCCAGTACTTC. This translates into CASSLDAGGGQTQYF. V usage is TRBV5-1 and J usage is TRBJ2-5; 9 bases line up with TRBD2. J was trimmed by 6 bases and V by 0 bases; bases with no gene match: 6. The CDR3 has 15 residues. Germline values: CDR1 SGHRS, CDR2 YFSETQ. Combining the CDR3 with reference TRBV5-1 and TRBJ2-5 gives the whole variable domain KAGVTQTPRYLIKTRGQQVTLSCSPISGHRSVSWYQQTPGQGLQFLFEYFSETQRNKGNFPGRFSGRQFSNSRSEMNVSTLELGDSALYLCASSLDAGGGQTQYFGPGTRLLVL.

The genes are TRBV27 and TRBJ2-5; 11 positions match TRBD2. V was clipped by 4 bases and J by 3 bases; unmatched bases: 4. The CDR3 totals 15 residues. Germline lookup yields CDR1 MNHEY and CDR2 SMNVEV (reference sequence). The CDR3 protein is CASSSSGLAEETQYF. In DNA, the CDR3 is TGTGCCAGCAGTTCGTCGGGACTAGCGGAAGAGACCCAGTACTTC.

The chain links TRBV27 to TRBJ2-5; TRBD2 agrees at 15 bases. CDR3 length: 17 amino acids. From germline, CDR1 is MNHEY and CDR2 SMNVEV (reference sequence). V shed 6 bases and J 4 bases; nucleotides not matched to a gene: 9. In DNA, the CDR3 is TGTGCCAGCAGGCCGGGACTAGCGGGAGGTGGGCCAGAGACCCAGTACTTC. It is translated as CASRPGLAGGGPETQYF.

This rearrangement joins TRBV9 to TRBJ2-7, with D perhaps TRBD2 (6 bases). V was pared by 0 bases and J by 6 bases, with 13 bases between. The CDR3 has 14 residues. Germline V gene data show CDR1 as SGDLS and CDR2 as YYNGEE. This CDR3 reads CASSVAPTSSEQYF. The CDR3, as DNA: TGTGCCAGCAGCGTAGCCCCAACTAGCTCCGAGCAGTACTTC.

The chain joins TRBV2 to TRBJ2-1; D remains unclear. The CDR3 is made up of 11 amino acids. V shed 10 bases and J shed 4 bases, with 8 bases lying between them. Germline assignment: CDR1 SNHLY and CDR2 FYNNEI. In DNA form, the CDR3 reads TGTGCCACCTCCGTTTACAATGAGCAGTTCTTC. Protein product: CATSVYNEQFF.

The chain uses TRBV11-2 and TRBJ2-2; the D is unclear. This CDR3 spans 13 amino acids. Germline loops: CDR1 SGHAT, CDR2 FQNNGV. The V end was cut by 5 bases, the J end by 9 bases, with 13 bases between. This CDR3 reads CASSPPLQWELFF. The CDR3 nucleotides are TGTGCCAGCAGCCCGCCCCTTCAGTGGGAGCTGTTTTTT.

The CDR3 region has the DNA TGTGCCAGCAGCTACGGACAGCTAAATCAGCCCCAGCATTTT. Its translation: CASSYGQLNQPQHF. The chain couples TRBV28 to TRBJ1-5; maybe TRBD1 (6 bases). This CDR3 has 14 amino acids. Germline V gives CDR1 MDHEN, CDR2 SYDVKM. V was cut by 6 bases and J by 4 bases, with 13 bases left in between.

This chain connects TRBV7-3 to TRBJ2-3, with 9 bases fitting TRBD2. The V gene end was trimmed by 5 bases and the J gene end by 3 bases; junction bases not matched to a gene: 9. The germline gives CDR1 SGHTA, CDR2 FQGTGA. CDR3 length: 16 residues. CDR3 bases: TGTGCCAGCAGCCAAACAGCGGGAGGCACAACAGATACGCAGTATTTT. Amino acids: CASSQTAGGTTDTQYF.

This clone was counted only a few times. The chain links TRBV28 to TRBJ1-1, with D possibly being TRBD1 (5 bases). Trimming removed 6 bases at V and 4 bases at J, with 15 bases between. Germline CDR1 and CDR2: MDHEN and SYDVKM. This CDR3 has 14 amino acids. This CDR3 reads CASSRSGRVTEAFF. The CDR3 nucleotides are TGTGCCAGCAGCCGTTCAGGGAGAGTCACTGAAGCTTTCTTT.

V gene TRBV7-3 combines with J gene TRBJ2-7; no reliable D call. Germline V gene sequence: CDR1 SGHTA, CDR2 FQGTGA. V lost 11 bases to trimming and J lost 2 bases, with 13 bases between them. The CDR3 has 12 residues. In DNA form, the CDR3 reads TGTGCCTGGTTGGTCAGCACCTACGAGCAGTACTTC. Its protein product is CAWLVSTYEQYF.

This chain uses TRBV28 with TRBJ2-7; 10 nucleotides line up with TRBD1. V trimming: 6 bases; J trimming: 2 bases; junction bases outside the gene matches: 7. The CDR3 is 15 residues long. The germline gives CDR1 MDHEN, CDR2 SYDVKM. This CDR3 is CASRMTGGYTYEQYF. The CDR3 DNA reads TGTGCCAGCAGGATGACAGGGGGCTACACCTACGAGCAGTACTTC.

The chain employs TRBV28 and TRBJ2-7; 7 bases line up with TRBD1. The CDR3 runs 15 residues. J gave up 0 bases and V 4 bases, and 6 bases lay outside the gene matches. The germline V gene encodes CDR1 MDHEN and CDR2 SYDVKM. In nucleotides, the CDR3 is TGTGCCAGCAGTTCTAGGGGGCTGCCCTCCTACGAGCAGTACTTC. It yields the protein CASSSRGLPSYEQYF.

V gene TRBV7-9 combines with J gene TRBJ2-2, with TRBD2 identical over 8 bases. Germline CDR1 is SEHNR and CDR2 is FQNEAQ (reference sequence). The CDR3 covers 15 residues. J lost 8 bases, V lost 0 bases, and 5 bases had no gene match. DNA of the CDR3: TGTGCCAGCAGCTTAGCGTGGAGCGGGAGAGGGGAGCTGTTTTTT. As protein: CASSLAWSGRGELFF.

The gene calls are TRBV28 and TRBJ1-2; 7 nucleotides agree with TRBD1. After removal of 6 bases from V and 8 bases from J, the junction contained 12 bases not matched to a gene. The CDR3 has 14 amino acids. The V gene's germline CDR1 is MDHEN and CDR2 SYDVKM. CDR3 in amino acids: CASSTDRAWRGYTF. As DNA, the CDR3 is TGTGCCAGCAGCACTGACAGGGCCTGGAGAGGCTACACCTTC.

The chain uses TRBV7-2 and TRBJ2-1; no reliable D call. V was cut by 4 bases and J by 9 bases, with 13 bases left in between. Germline V gene sequence: CDR1 SGHTA, CDR2 FQGNSA. The CDR3 is 13 residues long. The DNA of the CDR3 is TGTGCCAGCAGCTACAAGGCCGCGGCTGAGCAGTTCTTC. This translates into CASSYKAAAEQFF. Drawing the rest from reference TRBV7-2 and TRBJ2-1, the complete variable domain is GAGVSQSPSNKVTEKGKDVELRCDPISGHTALYWYRQSLGQGLEFLIYFQGNSAPDKSGLPSDRFSAERTGGSVSTLTIQRTQQEDSAVYLCASSYKAAAEQFFGPGTRLTVL.

Only one count was recorded for this clone. The CDR3 DNA sequence: TGTGCCAGCTCACCAAATCGACCGCTAGCGGGAGGGAGGGAGACCCAGTACTTC. This translates into CASSPNRPLAGGRETQYF. The chain recombines TRBV18 with TRBJ2-5, with TRBD2 identical over 12 bases. V gave up 2 bases and J gave up 5 bases; unmatched junction bases: 12. This CDR3 comprises 18 residues. Per the germline V gene, CDR1 is KGHSH and CDR2 is LQKENI.

The count of this clone is one. This chain uses TRBV18 with TRBJ2-1, with TRBD2 identical over 13 bases. Germline V gene data show CDR1 as KGHSH and CDR2 as LQKENI. The CDR3 consists of 16 residues. V trimming: 6 bases; J trimming: 7 bases; junction bases outside the gene matches: 9. The CDR3 loop is CASSPGLAGVLNEQFF. The CDR3 DNA reads as TGTGCCAGCTCCCCCGGACTAGCGGGAGTTCTAAATGAGCAGTTCTTC. Using reference TRBV18 and TRBJ2-1 for the parts outside the CDR3, the full variable domain is NAGVMQNPRHLVRRRGQEARLRCSPMKGHSHVYWYRQLPEEGLKFMVYLQKENIIDESGMPKERFSAEFPKEGPSILRIQQVVRGDSAAYFCASSPGLAGVLNEQFFGPGTRLTVL.

The chain carries TRBV15 and TRBJ2-1; 8 bases map to TRBD1. The V gene's germline CDR1 is LNHNV and CDR2 YYDKDF (reference sequence). The CDR3 totals 14 residues. The trim removed 5 bases at V and 6 bases at J, leaving 6 bases unmatched. CDR3 bases: TGTGCCACCAGCCGGGGACAGGTTCCCAATGAGCAGTTCTTC. Translated, it gives CATSRGQVPNEQFF.

The chain recombines TRBV12-5 with TRBJ2-3; 7 bases agree with TRBD2. Trimming removed 2 bases from V and 5 bases from J; junction bases left unmatched: 16. The CDR3 runs 18 residues. Germline CDR1 and CDR2: LGHNT and FRNRAP. CDR3 DNA: TGTGCTAGTGGTTTGCTTGGACCGGGACTAAGCCTTTTAGATACGCAGTATTTT. Its translation: CASGLLGPGLSLLDTQYF.

The chain recombines TRBV18 with TRBJ2-3; the match to TRBD2 covers 11 bases. The CDR3 contains 16 residues. CDR1 is KGHSH and CDR2 is LQKENI in the germline V gene. V was pared by 5 bases and J by 2 bases, with 6 bases of the junction left unmatched. CDR3 in amino acids: CASSSGTSGFTDTQYF. In nucleotides, the CDR3 is TGTGCCAGCTCATCAGGGACTAGCGGTTTCACAGATACGCAGTATTTT.

This chain joins TRBV7-2 and TRBJ2-3; D is possibly TRBD1 (5 bases). Germline V gene sequence: CDR1 SGHTA, CDR2 FQGNSA. This CDR3 is built from 14 residues. V was clipped by 5 bases and J by 2 bases, with 11 bases between them. This CDR3 reads CASSTGVVTDTQYF. The CDR3 coding sequence is TGTGCCAGCAGCACAGGTGTAGTCACAGATACGCAGTATTTT. The full variable domain, completed using reference TRBV7-2 and TRBJ2-3, is GAGVSQSPSNKVTEKGKDVELRCDPISGHTALYWYRQSLGQGLEFLIYFQGNSAPDKSGLPSDRFSAERTGGSVSTLTIQRTQQEDSAVYLCASSTGVVTDTQYFGPGTRLTVL.